This T cell receptor (beta chain) was documented in a study of CD8 T cells in ankylosing spondylitis. Points from the study as a whole: Ankylosing spondylitis blood appeared to be characterized by a TCR beta motif of 8 or 9 highly homologous variants.

TCRdb recomputed calls from the 5' RACE reads with MiXCR, one row per CDR3 protein. The table shows 36,000 or so distinct CDR3 sequences, with approximately 11% occurring only once. This clonotype is termed large (0.1 to 1%). Its specificity is unknown. Germline values: CDR1 LGHNA, CDR2 YSLEER. The V end was cut by 0 bases, the J end by 4 bases, with 13 bases between. CDR3 length: 16 amino acids. Sequenced sample: synovial fluid, either unsorted or a sorted T cell fraction (not recorded which). The source of this sequence is a male donor with ankylosing spondylitis. The chain is built from TRBV4-3 and TRBJ2-1, with D possibly being TRBD2 (6 bases). The DNA of the CDR3 is TGCGCCAGCAGCCAAGATGCCCTAGCGAGGTACAATGAGCAGTTCTTC. The encoded protein is CASSQDALARYNEQFF.